A selection of T cell receptor beta chains follows, all from one sample in a study of T cells in Graves' hyperthyroidism and ophthalmopathy. In TCRdb, the multiplex PCR reads were re-called with MiXCR into one record per CDR3 protein. The sample lists 300,000 to 450,000 distinct CDR3 sequences, around 15% occurring once. The sample consisted of blood. The receptor source for this set is a woman younger than 45 with Graves' ophthalmopathy. The conserved cysteine and the conserved F or W are not part of the CDR3 here. Fields, in order: V gene, J gene, CDR3 protein.

>TRBV28|TRBJ2-7
ASSSTRVASYEQY
>TRBV12-3/TRBV12-4|TRBJ1-2
ASTPGEGGAPDGYT
>TRBV5-6|TRBJ2-1
ASTLLGYEQF
>TRBV3-1|TRBJ2-2
ASRGQNTGELF
>TRBV6-2/TRBV6-3|TRBJ2-7
ASSYPSASGGQPSYEQY
>TRBV9|TRBJ2-7
ASSVEQVSYEQY
>TRBV9|TRBJ1-1
ASSAWLGTGNTEAF
>TRBV3-1|TRBJ2-1
ASSQWTVYNEQF
>TRBV9|TRBJ2-5
ASSADVKPQGETQY
>TRBV20-1|TRBJ1-6
SAREGQKINSPLH
>TRBV19|TRBJ1-5
ASANARGHQH
>TRBV6-1|TRBJ2-5
ASTQAPGTRQETQY
>TRBV28|TRBJ1-1
ASRPTGWGTEAF
>TRBV20-1|TRBJ1-2
SARDGGRTTNYGYT
>TRBV11-3|TRBJ1-1
ASSQQNTEAF
>TRBV2|TRBJ1-2
ASSIPARVTEGYT
>TRBV24-1|TRBJ1-2
ATSARTDYGYT
>TRBV10-3|TRBJ2-5
AISESSWGGETQY
>TRBV7-2|TRBJ2-5
ASSSGATDSGTQY
>TRBV10-3|TRBJ2-3
AISDTWMVNTLGTDTQY
>TRBV19|TRBJ1-5
AGGELGNQPQH
>TRBV25-1|TRBJ2-7
ASSEFGVYEQY
>TRBV7-3|TRBJ2-3
ASSHGRGGDTQY
>TRBV6-2/TRBV6-3|TRBJ2-2
ASSYTSGDTGELF
>TRBV2|TRBJ2-7
ASRPPGVWDEQY
>TRBV5-1|TRBJ2-6
ASSLDSGANVLT
>TRBV27|TRBJ2-7
ASRRTTGGIYEQY
>TRBV7-8|TRBJ2-1
ASSLRVAGINNEQF
>TRBV6-2/TRBV6-3|TRBJ1-1
ASSWRTGFPNTEAF
>TRBV24-1|TRBJ2-7
ATSDSGTAYEQY
>TRBV28|TRBJ1-2
ASSTHLDRDYGYT
>TRBV28|TRBJ1-4
ASRLTGLPEKLF
>TRBV6-2/TRBV6-3|TRBJ1-1
ASKRSVDEAF
>TRBV6-1|TRBJ2-5
ASSEGGAGVETQY
>TRBV19|TRBJ1-1
ASRHPRGTEAF
>TRBV2|TRBJ1-1
ASSGPSGVNTEAF
>TRBV30|TRBJ1-6
AWRASRAHRSAYSPLH
>TRBV28|TRBJ2-7
ASSLSLGDEQY